This T cell receptor (beta chain) was captured in a study of cytotoxic CD8 clonotypes in ibrutinib-treated CLL. Whole-study context: Response sampling took place at median 12 months of treatment, range 6 to 36. Overall study results and limits: Clonality rose at ibrutinib response, held steady in sustained remission, and fell toward baseline at progression.

Notes on this clone: Antigen unknown.

This CDR3 spans 15 amino acids. Germline V lookup: CDR1 SGHRS, CDR2 YFSETQ. With V trimmed by 4 bases and J by 7 bases, 9 bases remained unmatched. Assay used: immunoSEQ multiplex PCR; TCRdb lists only in-frame clones, some missing. The table records 250,000 to 350,000 clones, around 69% of them present only once. This chain uses TRBV5-1 with TRBJ2-1; 9 bases agree with TRBD2. The origin of this receptor is a human donor with chronic lymphocytic leukemia. This specimen was PBMCs, taken at disease progression, from a patient treated with ibrutinib. This CDR3 is CASSPSGGPGNEQFF. The CDR3 nucleotides read TGCGCCAGCAGCCCCAGCGGGGGGCCGGGGAATGAGCAGTTCTTC.